The 26 T cell receptor beta chains below all came from one sample that was sequenced in a study of chemoradiotherapy in HPV16-positive cancers. Some clones are missing from TCRdb's copy, which holds only in-frame ones; the method was immunoSEQ multiplex PCR. In the table there are over 15,000 clones, about 90% of which are singletons. The specimen was blood, collected from a patient who underwent chemoradiotherapy. These TCRs come from a human donor with HPV-associated anogenital cancer.

Comments on this clone: A read error may account for a junction end that differs from germline. The V call is TRBV5-1, the J call TRBJ2-2, with 8 bases matching TRBD1. CDR1 and CDR2 (germline): SGHRS, YFSETQ. The CDR3 consists of 14 residues. The CDR3 DNA reads as TGCACCAGCAGCTTTCAGGGGGCAACCGGGGAGCTGTTTTTT. The encoded protein is CTSSFQGATGELFF.

The chain has TRBV7-9 and TRBJ2-7, with 11 bases identical to TRBD1. Germline V gene lookup returns CDR1 SEHNR and CDR2 FQNEAQ (reference sequence). The V gene end was trimmed by 8 bases and the J gene end by 2 bases; junction bases not matched to a gene: 2. This CDR3 has 13 amino acids. The CDR3 loop is CASGTGGTYEQYF. In DNA, the CDR3 is TGTGCCAGCGGGACAGGGGGGACCTACGAGCAGTACTTC. The full variable domain, its missing parts supplied by reference TRBV7-9 and TRBJ2-7, is DTGVSQNPRHKITKRGQNVTFRCDPISEHNRLYWYRQTLGQGPEFLTYFQNEAQLEKSRLLSDRFSAERPKGSFSTLEIQRTEQGDSAMYLCASGTGGTYEQYFGPGTRLTVT.

The chain combines TRBV7-2 with TRBJ2-3; D could derive from TRBD1 or TRBD2 (5 bases each). V was clipped by 4 bases and J by 2 bases, with 16 bases between them. Germline assignment: CDR1 SGHTA and CDR2 FQGNSA. This CDR3 comprises 16 residues. CDR3 protein: CASSSYLGRVTDTQYF. CDR3 in DNA: TGTGCCAGCAGCTCGTACTTGGGGCGGGTCACAGATACGCAGTATTTT.

This clone was recorded only once. V is TRBV10-3 and J is TRBJ1-1; possible D gene TRBD1, 6 bases. V was trimmed by 4 bases and J by 6 bases, leaving 15 bases between them. This CDR3 is 14 amino acids long. Germline CDR1 and CDR2: ENHRY and SYGVKD. The CDR3 bases are TGTGCCATCAGTGGGGGCAGGGGAGGTGCTGAAGCTTTCTTT. It yields the protein CAISGGRGGAEAFF.

In this sample, this clone turned up a few times. This chain links TRBV11-3 with TRBJ2-1, with TRBD2 matching 13 bases. Losses at the gene ends were 4 bases for V and 0 bases for J; bases not matched to a gene: 6. This CDR3 contains 18 residues. Germline V gene data show CDR1 as SGHNT and CDR2 as YENEEA. For the CDR3, the DNA is TGTGCCAGCAGCTGGGGACTAGCGGGACTCTTCTCCTACAATGAGCAGTTCTTC. Residues: CASSWGLAGLFSYNEQFF. Full variable domain (rest looked up from reference TRBV11-3 and TRBJ2-1): EAGVVQSPRYKIIEKKQPVAFWCNPISGHNTLYWYLQNLGQGPELLIRYENEEAVDDSQLPKDRFSAERLKGVDSTLKIQPAELGDSAVYLCASSWGLAGLFSYNEQFFGPGTRLTVL.

CDR3 nucleotides: TGTGCCAGCAGCTCTTTTACAGGGTTCTCTGGCTACACCTTC. Amino acids: CASSSFTGFSGYTF. V usage is TRBV5-4 and J usage is TRBJ1-2, with a weak D call TRBD1 (6 bases). The CDR3 spans 14 residues. Looked up from germline, CDR1 is SGHNT and CDR2 is YYREEE (reference sequence). Trimming took 3 bases from V and 7 from J, leaving 16 bases between them.

J is TRBJ2-7 and V is TRBV27, with 8 nucleotides matching TRBD1. The germline CDR1 and CDR2 sequences are MNHEY and SMNVEV (reference sequence). CDR3 size: 14 residues. V was pared by 4 bases and J by 3 bases, with 5 bases of the junction left unmatched. CDR3 bases: TGTGCCAGCAGTTGGGACAGGACGATCTACGAGCAGTACTTC. Encoded protein: CASSWDRTIYEQYF.

This chain links TRBV5-3 with TRBJ1-3; 7 bases map to TRBD1. TRBV5-3 is labeled an ORF, and its function is uncertain. V trimming: 4 bases; J trimming: 4 bases; junction bases outside the gene matches: 8. This CDR3 region has 15 residues. This chain's CDR3 is CARSTSTGVGNTIYF. DNA of the CDR3: TGTGCCAGAAGCACCTCCACAGGGGTGGGAAACACCATATATTTT.

The rearrangement joins TRBV28 to TRBJ2-7; D possibly uses TRBD1 or TRBD2 (5 bases each). Trimming cost V 3 bases and J 4 bases, with 22 bases left between them. This CDR3 has 17 residues. Germline V lookup: CDR1 MDHEN, CDR2 SYDVKM. The DNA for the CDR3 is TGTGCCAGCAGTTTCTGGGACCTCCGTCTAAGTGGGTACGAGCAGTACTTC. Its protein is CASSFWDLRLSGYEQYF.

The gene calls are TRBV6-1 and TRBJ1-1; D is unclear. V lost 0 bases and J 1 base, leaving 6 bases between the germline ends. From germline, CDR1 is MNHNS and CDR2 SASEGT. This CDR3 has 14 amino acids. The CDR3 reads CASSEAGRNTEAFF. In DNA, the CDR3 is TGTGCCAGCAGTGAAGCGGGGAGGAACACTGAAGCTTTCTTT.

This chain links TRBV27 with TRBJ2-5; 7 nucleotides align to TRBD2. Germline loops: CDR1 MNHEY, CDR2 SMNVEV (reference sequence). Losses at the gene ends were 6 bases for V and 1 base for J; bases not matched to a gene: 11. This CDR3 is built from 16 residues. CDR3: CASRLAIWTSQETQYF. CDR3 DNA: TGTGCCAGCAGACTAGCGATTTGGACCTCCCAAGAGACCCAGTACTTC.

J is TRBJ1-1 and V is TRBV30; the D gene is possibly TRBD1 (5 bases). CDR3 length equals 12 residues. Looked up from germline, CDR1 is GTSNPN and CDR2 is SVGIG (reference sequence). V shed 8 bases and J shed 8 bases, with 18 bases lying between them. The CDR3 here is CAGTLGGPEAFF. Here the CDR3 DNA reads TGTGCCGGGACCCTCGGGGGACCGGAAGCTTTCTTT.

V and J are TRBV2 and TRBJ2-7, with no clear D. Germline V gene data show CDR1 as SNHLY and CDR2 as FYNNEI. Trimming shortened V by 6 bases and J by 2 bases, and 20 bases separated the two germline ends. This CDR3 spans 16 amino acids. DNA of the CDR3: TGTGCCAGCAGGGCCCCCCTTCAGGTTGGGACCTACGAGCAGTACTTC. As protein: CASRAPLQVGTYEQYF.

V and J are TRBV19 and TRBJ1-2, with 10 bases identical to TRBD1. Germline CDR1 and CDR2: LNHDA and SQIVND (reference sequence). The CDR3 contains 15 residues. V shed 3 bases and J 4 bases; nucleotides not matched to a gene: 5. The CDR3 DNA follows: TGTGCCAGTAGTATTAGGACAGGGGGTCCCTATGGCTACACCTTC. Encoded protein: CASSIRTGGPYGYTF.

V and J are TRBV19 and TRBJ1-5, with D possibly TRBD1 on 5 matching bases. Germline CDR1 and CDR2: LNHDA and SQIVND (reference sequence). CDR3 length: 13 amino acids. Trimming left V 2 bases short and J 5 bases short, with 7 bases between. The DNA of the CDR3 is TGTGCCAGTAGTATATCCAGGGATCAGCCCCAGCATTTT. It yields the protein CASSISRDQPQHF.

A single count supports this clone. This sequence joins TRBV11-2 and TRBJ1-5; 7 nucleotides agree with TRBD1. The CDR3 extends over 14 amino acids. The germline CDR1 and CDR2 sequences are SGHAT and FQNNGV. V was clipped by 5 bases and J by 4 bases; unmatched bases: 5. Here the CDR3 reads CASSPTGANQPQHF. CDR3 nucleotides: TGTGCCAGCAGCCCCACAGGGGCTAATCAGCCCCAGCATTTT.

This clone was found a few times. The chain has TRBV10-2 and TRBJ2-6; D call uncertain. Germline V lookup: CDR1 WSHSY, CDR2 SAAADI. This CDR3 has 13 amino acids. The V gene lost 5 bases and the J gene lost 1 base, with 3 bases spanning the gap. The CDR3: CASSSSGANVLTF. The CDR3 DNA follows: TGCGCCAGCAGTAGTTCTGGGGCCAACGTCCTGACTTTC.

CDR3 loop: CATSRDLRQGGDEKLFF. The CDR3 DNA sequence: TGTGCCACCAGCAGAGATCTCCGACAGGGGGGTGATGAAAAACTGTTTTTT. The rearrangement uses TRBV15 and TRBJ1-4; TRBD1 agrees at 9 bases. The CDR3 has 17 amino acids. The V and J ends lost 0 bases and 6 bases, in that order; junction bases with no gene match: 8. Germline loops: CDR1 LNHNV, CDR2 YYDKDF (reference sequence).

The chain carries TRBV7-8 and TRBJ2-2; TRBD2 aligns across 8 bases. The CDR3 runs 16 residues. The ends lost 1 base at V and 3 bases at J; junction bases unmatched: 4. From germline, CDR1 is SGHVS and CDR2 FQNEAQ. The CDR3 reads CASSLGRTSYTGELFF. The CDR3 nucleotides read TGTGCCAGCAGCTTAGGCCGGACTAGCTACACCGGGGAGCTGTTTTTT.

The chain joins TRBV10-3 to TRBJ1-2, with 7 bases aligning to TRBD1. This CDR3 has 11 amino acids. The germline V gene encodes CDR1 ENHRY and CDR2 SYGVKD. The ends lost 3 bases at V and 11 bases at J; junction bases unmatched: 3. The CDR3 sequence: CAISDDRVYTF. CDR3 nucleotide sequence: TGTGCCATCAGTGATGACAGGGTATACACCTTC.

CDR3 in DNA: TGTGCCAGTAGTCGGAGGCAGGGGGTAATGAGCACTGAAGCTTTCTTT. Amino acid sequence: CASSRRQGVMSTEAFF. This chain connects TRBV19 to TRBJ1-1; 7 bases align to TRBD1. Germline CDR1 reads LNHDA; CDR2 reads SQIVND (reference sequence). The CDR3 is 16 residues long. Germline trimming cut 5 bases from V and 4 bases from J; bases unmatched to any gene: 13.

V gene TRBV7-3 combines with J gene TRBJ1-1; a possible D gene is TRBD1 (6 bases). The CDR3 is 13 amino acids. CDR1 and CDR2 (germline): SGHTA, FQGTGA. Trimming cost V 1 base and J 7 bases, with 10 bases left between them. CDR3 loop: CASSLSPDSEAFF. The CDR3 DNA follows: TGTGCCAGCAGCTTAAGCCCGGACAGTGAAGCTTTCTTT.

This clone appeared a few times. The chain links TRBV5-6 to TRBJ2-3; D remains ambiguous. Trimming took 4 bases from V and 3 from J, leaving 18 bases between them. This CDR3 has 16 amino acids. The germline CDR1 and CDR2 sequences are SGHDT and YYEEEE. CDR3 loop: CASSRPIRVGTDTQYF. The CDR3 region has the DNA TGTGCCAGCAGCCGGCCGATTAGGGTGGGGACAGATACGCAGTATTTT.

The chain employs TRBV4-1 and TRBJ1-4; 8 nucleotides align to TRBD1. Germline V CDR1 and CDR2: MGHRA, YSYEKL. The CDR3 consists of 15 residues. J gave up 2 bases and V 5 bases, and 4 bases lay outside the gene matches. CDR3 nucleotide sequence: TGCGCCAGCAGCTTAAGGACAGGGACTAATGAAAAACTGTTTTTT. Translating gives CASSLRTGTNEKLFF.

This clone is a singleton in its sample. The rearrangement uses TRBV5-1 and TRBJ1-2; D is unclear. Germline V gene sequence: CDR1 SGHRS, CDR2 YFSETQ. Deletions cut 0 bases from V and 4 bases from J, with 10 bases between. This CDR3 region has 14 residues. The CDR3 DNA reads TGCGCCAGCAGCTTGGTGGAGGTATCCTATGGCTACACCTTC. This codes for CASSLVEVSYGYTF.

This chain links TRBV6-1 with TRBJ2-1, with D perhaps TRBD2 (6 bases). V was clipped by 4 bases and J by 4 bases, with 14 bases between them. Germline V gene lookup returns CDR1 MNHNS and CDR2 SASEGT. This CDR3 has 15 residues. CDR3 region: CASSALARVYNEQFF. CDR3 coding DNA: TGTGCCAGCAGTGCCCTAGCGAGGGTTTACAATGAGCAGTTCTTC.